The rows below give T cell receptor beta chains drawn from one sample of a study of shared clonotypes between healthy human individuals. Only in-frame clones appear in the TCRdb table, and some are missing; sequencing was by immunoSEQ multiplex PCR. The profile shows about 1 million clones, under 80% of them singletons. The sequenced material came from memory CD4+ T cells sorted from blood. The source of these receptors is a man between 18 and 35 years old in good health. CDR3s include the opening cysteine and the closing phenylalanine or tryptophan. A D gene is named only where the DNA matches it firmly.

J gene	D gene	V gene	CDR3 protein
TRBJ2-5	NA	TRBV5-6	CASSNAEGSKQYF
TRBJ2-1	NA	TRBV10-2	CASSELGDYFNEQFF
TRBJ1-2	NA	TRBV5-1	CASSLVAGIYGYTF
TRBJ2-2	TRBD1	TRBV19	CASMASGGLNGELFF
TRBJ2-1	TRBD1	TRBV30	CAWSGRDRGTVDEQFF
TRBJ2-5	NA	TRBV6-5	CASSYSRRVGQETQYF
TRBJ2-7	TRBD1	TRBV6-1	CASSALPGGRGLDEQYF
TRBJ2-5	NA	TRBV2	CASSEARMGPKVDQYF
TRBJ2-7	NA	TRBV4-3	CASDRRVGVGYEQYF
TRBJ2-2	TRBD1	TRBV28	CASRENRGLTGELFF
TRBJ1-1	NA	TRBV7-3	CASSLDSNTEAFF
TRBJ2-7	TRBD1	TRBV6-5	CASSSPGQGAREQYF
TRBJ1-6	NA	TRBV30	CAWSLIPDSNSPLHF
TRBJ1-3	NA	TRBV10-3	CAIGGFSEGNTIYF
TRBJ2-3	NA	TRBV9	CASSANVGATDTQYF
TRBJ2-1	TRBD1	TRBV11-3	CASSLDRGSYNEQFF
TRBJ2-7	NA	TRBV10-1	CASSQIQQVTEQYF
TRBJ1-1	NA	TRBV14	CASSRGPASEAFF
TRBJ2-7	TRBD2	TRBV6-1	CASSGGRSGRWYEQYF
TRBJ2-3	TRBD2	TRBV9	CASSLGLAEDTQYF
TRBJ1-5	NA	TRBV2	CASSENRVGNQPQHF
TRBJ2-3	NA	TRBV5-6	CASSLSTSTDTQYF
TRBJ1-2	NA	TRBV15	CATSNNRAFYNYGYTF
TRBJ2-1	TRBD2	TRBV7-2	CASSQWTRQFF
TRBJ2-4	NA	TRBV10-3	CAISDTGNLQNIQYF
TRBJ2-6	NA	TRBV19	CASSIGGGSGANVLTF
TRBJ2-3	NA	TRBV18	CASSPPTERDTQYF
TRBJ2-2	TRBD1	TRBV4-1	CASSRPQGKVGELFF
TRBJ2-1	TRBD2	TRBV7-2	CASSLVRGVYNEQFF
TRBJ2-1	TRBD2	TRBV6-4	CASSAASGGADEQFF
TRBJ2-2	TRBD2	TRBV5-4	CASSSPSRGRSGELFF
TRBJ2-3	TRBD2	TRBV5-1	CASSLGGTTTPDTQYF
TRBJ2-7	NA	TRBV7-9	CASSFNSYEQYF
TRBJ2-6	NA	TRBV30	CAWRFPGANVLTF
TRBJ1-2	TRBD1	TRBV28	CASTQGADGYTF
TRBJ2-7	NA	TRBV5-4	CASSLSPEGEQYF
TRBJ2-5	TRBD1	TRBV5-7	CASSANRGFQETQYF
TRBJ2-5	NA	TRBV10-2	CASSRRSQETQYF
TRBJ2-1	NA	TRBV5-8	CASNRGGSSYNEQFF
TRBJ1-2	NA	TRBV28	CASSSSGTPRRGYTF
TRBJ1-1	NA	TRBV6-6	CASSSVTGNTEAFF
TRBJ2-7	NA	TRBV5-8	CASSVLVYEQYF
TRBJ2-1	NA	TRBV6-1	CASPWEQGGKAEQFF
TRBJ2-7	NA	TRBV5-6	CASSLIGGDSYEQYF
TRBJ1-5	TRBD1	TRBV7-9	CASSCGQGVQGGQPQHF
TRBJ2-2	NA	TRBV7-6	CASSFQSTGELFF
TRBJ2-3	NA	TRBV11-3	CASSRDPSTDTQYF
TRBJ1-1	TRBD1	TRBV28	CASSPRGTGVTEAFF
TRBJ1-2	NA	TRBV19	CASSRALEYGYTF
TRBJ2-3	TRBD2	TRBV9	CASSVAIASGSADTQYF
TRBJ2-1	NA	TRBV4-1	CASSQVFEGNEQFF
TRBJ1-1	NA	TRBV5-4	CASSLTGRYTEAFF
TRBJ1-6	NA	TRBV13	CASSFSTVPKTHF